A selection of T cell receptor beta chains follows, all from one sample in a study of T cell responses to AZD1222 COVID-19 vaccine. Generated by immunoSEQ multiplex PCR, the TCRdb table keeps only in-frame clones and is missing some. The profile shows about 100,000 clones, 85% to 90% of them singletons. The sample here was peripheral blood, taken on day 0 of AZD1222 vaccination. The receptors come from an adult in good health. The CDR3 runs from the conserved cysteine through the conserved F or W. The order of the fields is V gene, CDR3 protein.

V: TRBV5-5
CDR3: CASSFGVPDTQYF

V: TRBV6-6
CDR3: CASSKPGQATYEQYF

V: TRBV28
CDR3: CASSTSGSYNEQFF

V: TRBV6-1
CDR3: CASSDASGSSDTQYF

V: TRBV15
CDR3: CATSKIGGEGLFF

V: TRBV7-2
CDR3: CASSLRGPSQGLFVF

V: TRBV7-2
CDR3: CASSLAGAGHTYEQYF

V: TRBV21-1
CDR3: CGGVASGSLYEQFF

V: TRBV30
CDR3: CAWNGRGYGYTF

V: TRBV28
CDR3: CASSRAYEQYF

V: TRBV14
CDR3: CASSQVSGQGGYNEQFF

V: TRBV3-1/TRBV3-2
CDR3: CASSQDRGVQPQHF

V: TRBV28
CDR3: CASSQDRGNEKLFF

V: TRBV9
CDR3: CASSMGPSGGNTIYF

V: TRBV5-1
CDR3: CASSLLQGESYGYTF

V: TRBV28
CDR3: CASSLIGRTYGYTF

V: TRBV2
CDR3: CASTEQGTGGQETQYF